The TCR beta chain under discussion was sequenced for a study of cytomegalovirus exposure and HLA in healthy donors (dated by TCRdb to 2016 to 2017). Looking at the study overall: According to a later analysis, the 120 or so validation repertoires were produced on the same platform as the 666 repertoires of the first cohort. The study was designed to test whether signatures of past pathogen exposure could be identified by cataloging public T cell receptors. A separate validation cohort of over a hundred different subjects was used in addition to the approximately 700-subject first cohort. To predict cytomegalovirus infection status, the study combined high-throughput TCR immunosequencing, statistical association of individual TCRs with disease status, and machine learning. The investigation overall reported the following: The validation cohort had no HLA typing available for a later analysis, so co-occurrence within that cohort was assessed over all 120 or so repertoires. Three of the identified cytomegalovirus-associated TCR beta chains were confirmed in vitro to be specific for cytomegalovirus antigens. The study listed 150 to 200 TCR beta chains as associated with cytomegalovirus. Of the cluster scores, 85% to 95% were above 0 in a later analysis, which found that TCRs clustered in the first cohort also tended to co-occur in the 95 to 150 validation repertoires. Across donors, most TCR sequences were observed very rarely, whereas some public TCRs were present in many individuals. It was suggested by the authors that the approach could potentially be generalized to other disease states and immunological phenotypes. The classifier was reported to diagnose cytomegalovirus status with high specificity and sensitivity in both the original and validation cohorts.

Concerning this clone: Which antigen it targets is not known. The input lacks base qualities; no much larger clone sits a single base away.

Preparation of the library involved the immunoSEQ multiplex PCR assay. The source study handled its data this way. A statistical classification framework was built for diagnosing cytomegalovirus status from the catalog of TCR beta chain sequences. TCRdb took this table from immuneACCESS and kept in-frame rearrangements with V and J called. Such tables lack part of the clones; where checked against another copy, unresolved V genes explain under half of the gap, and the rest is unexplained. From that table come the V and J calls and clone size; the DNA was used to work out D and trimming. In all, the sample holds under 300,000 clones, and around 88% of those were seen once. Of the sample, less than 1.5% falls within the top ten clones. Donors formed part of the validation cohort, which comprised approximately 130 subjects and was distinct from the first cohort of several hundred subjects. The sequence derives from a woman in her thirties in good health and CMV-seropositive. The material sequenced was PBMCs.

The CDR3 has the sequence CASSKDRSTDTQYF. The DNA sequence follows: TGTGCCAGCAGTAAGGACAGGAGCACAGATACGCAGTATTTT. The rearrangement joined TRBV27 to TRBJ2-3, and 7 bases in between align with TRBD1. For CDR1 and CDR2, the germline V gene (reference sequence) lists MNHEY and SMNVEV. Its CDR3 holds 14 amino acids, cysteine through phenylalanine. Of the read, only the CDR3 DNA is kept; its 42 bases are in frame from base 1. V is trimmed back by 5 bases and J by 0 bases, and the junction contains 2 bases that no gene match accounts for.